Detailed here is one T cell receptor (beta chain). The trim removed 0 bases at V and 8 bases at J, leaving 9 bases unmatched. This CDR3 is 16 amino acids long. Germline V CDR1 and CDR2: MGHRA, YSYEKL. The sample belongs to a study of cytomegalovirus exposure and HLA in healthy donors. Study at large: Earlier results showed 120 million or so unique TCR beta sequences derived from approximately 170 million T cells. The Caucasian-associated ancestry cluster held 65% to 85% of 398 genotyped donors.

PCR employed 60 Vbeta and 13 Jbeta primers. Original processing methods: A later analysis counted roughly 74 million unique TCR beta chains, around 11 million shared. Only in-frame clones appear in the TCRdb table, and some are missing; sequencing was by immunoSEQ multiplex PCR. V and J calls plus clone size are reproduced from that table; the DNA served to infer D and trimming. This sample has 150,000 to 200,000 clones, with just under 80% found just once. The V and J genes are TRBV4-1 and TRBJ2-1; 8 bases fit TRBD2. This receptor was identified in a woman in her 30s in good health and CMV-seropositive. The sequenced sample was PBMCs. The DNA for the CDR3 is TGCGCCAGCAGCCAAGATCCAGCGGGAGTAGTCTATGAGCAGTTCTTC. Its translation: CASSQDPAGVVYEQFF.